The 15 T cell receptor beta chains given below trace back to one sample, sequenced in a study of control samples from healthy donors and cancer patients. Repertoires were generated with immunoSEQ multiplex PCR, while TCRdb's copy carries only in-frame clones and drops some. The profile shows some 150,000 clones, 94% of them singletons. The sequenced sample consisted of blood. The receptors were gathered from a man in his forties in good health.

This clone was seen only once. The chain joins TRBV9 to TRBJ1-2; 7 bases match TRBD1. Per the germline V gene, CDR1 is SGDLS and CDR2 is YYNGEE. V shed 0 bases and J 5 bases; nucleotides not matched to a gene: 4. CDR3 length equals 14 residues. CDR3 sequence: CASSVEGAAYGYTF. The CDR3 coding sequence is TGTGCCAGCAGCGTAGAGGGGGCAGCTTATGGCTACACCTTC.

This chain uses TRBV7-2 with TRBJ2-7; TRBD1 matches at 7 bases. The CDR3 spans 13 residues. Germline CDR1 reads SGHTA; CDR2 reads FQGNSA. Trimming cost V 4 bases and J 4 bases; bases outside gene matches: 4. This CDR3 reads CASSYGTVYEQYF. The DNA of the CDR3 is TGTGCCAGCAGCTATGGGACAGTGTACGAGCAGTACTTC.

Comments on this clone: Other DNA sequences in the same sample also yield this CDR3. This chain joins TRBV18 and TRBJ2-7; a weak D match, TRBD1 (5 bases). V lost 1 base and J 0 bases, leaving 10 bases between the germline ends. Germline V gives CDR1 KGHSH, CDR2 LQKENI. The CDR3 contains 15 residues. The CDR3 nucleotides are TGTGCCAGCTCACCACGTGGGGCCTCCTCCTACGAGCAGTACTTC. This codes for CASSPRGASSYEQYF.

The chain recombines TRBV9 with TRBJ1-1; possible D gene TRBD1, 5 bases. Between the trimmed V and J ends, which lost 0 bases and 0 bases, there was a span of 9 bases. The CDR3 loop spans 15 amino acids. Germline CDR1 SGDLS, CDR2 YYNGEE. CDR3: CASSVVRQMNTEAFF. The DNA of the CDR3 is TGTGCCAGCAGCGTAGTAAGACAGATGAACACTGAAGCTTTCTTT.

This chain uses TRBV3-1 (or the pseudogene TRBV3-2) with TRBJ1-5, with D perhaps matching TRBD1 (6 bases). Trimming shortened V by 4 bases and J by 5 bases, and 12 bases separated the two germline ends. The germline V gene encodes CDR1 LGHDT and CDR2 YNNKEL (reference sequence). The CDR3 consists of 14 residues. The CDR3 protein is CASSPDRMDQPQHF. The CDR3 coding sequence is TGTGCCAGCAGCCCTGACAGGATGGATCAGCCCCAGCATTTT.

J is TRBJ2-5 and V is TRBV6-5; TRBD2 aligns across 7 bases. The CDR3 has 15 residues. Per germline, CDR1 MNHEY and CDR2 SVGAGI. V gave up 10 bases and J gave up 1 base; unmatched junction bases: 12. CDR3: CAIQLGSGVQETQYF. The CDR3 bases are TGTGCCATCCAGCTCGGGAGCGGGGTCCAAGAGACCCAGTACTTC.

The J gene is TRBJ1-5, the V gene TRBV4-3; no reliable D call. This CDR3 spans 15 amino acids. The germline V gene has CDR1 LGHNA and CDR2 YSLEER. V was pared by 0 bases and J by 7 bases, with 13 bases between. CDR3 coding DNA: TGCGCCAGCAGCCAAGATTTTGATTTTCTCCAGCCCCAGCATTTT. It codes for CASSQDFDFLQPQHF.

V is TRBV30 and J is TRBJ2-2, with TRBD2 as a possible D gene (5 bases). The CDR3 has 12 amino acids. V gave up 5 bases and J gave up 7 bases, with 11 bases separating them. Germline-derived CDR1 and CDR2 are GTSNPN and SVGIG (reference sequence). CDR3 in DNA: TGTGCCTGGGCCGGAGGCAACGGGGAGCTGTTTTTT. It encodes CAWAGGNGELFF. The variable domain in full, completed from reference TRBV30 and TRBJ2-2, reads SQTIHQWPATLVQPVGSPLSLECTVEGTSNPNLYWYRQAAGRGLQLLFYSVGIGQISSEVPQNLSASRPQDRQFILSSKKLLLSDSGFYLCAWAGGNGELFFGEGSRLTVL.

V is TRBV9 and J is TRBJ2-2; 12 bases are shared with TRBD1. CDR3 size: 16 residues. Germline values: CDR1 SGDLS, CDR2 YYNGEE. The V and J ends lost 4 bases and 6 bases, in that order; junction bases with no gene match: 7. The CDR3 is CASSPGTGGRAGELFF. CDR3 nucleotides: TGTGCCAGCAGCCCCGGGACAGGGGGCAGGGCCGGGGAGCTGTTTTTT.

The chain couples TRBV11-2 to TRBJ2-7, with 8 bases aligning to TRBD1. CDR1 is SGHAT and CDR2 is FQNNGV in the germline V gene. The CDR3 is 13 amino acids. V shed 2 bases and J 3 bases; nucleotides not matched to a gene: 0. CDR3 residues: CASSLTGGYEQYF. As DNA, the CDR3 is TGTGCCAGCAGCTTAACAGGGGGCTACGAGCAGTACTTC.

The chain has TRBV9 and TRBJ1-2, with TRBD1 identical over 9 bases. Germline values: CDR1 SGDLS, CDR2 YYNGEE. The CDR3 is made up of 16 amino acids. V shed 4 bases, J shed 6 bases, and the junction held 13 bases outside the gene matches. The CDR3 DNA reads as TGTGCCAGCAGCCAAAGCACCGGGACAGGGTCTGATGGCTACACCTTC. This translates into CASSQSTGTGSDGYTF.

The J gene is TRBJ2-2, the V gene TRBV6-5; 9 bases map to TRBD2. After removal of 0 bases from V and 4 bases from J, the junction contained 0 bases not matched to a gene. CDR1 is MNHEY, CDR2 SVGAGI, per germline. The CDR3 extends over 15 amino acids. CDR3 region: CASSYSSGSTGELFF. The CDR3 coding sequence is TGTGCCAGCAGTTACTCTAGCGGGAGCACCGGGGAGCTGTTTTTT.

The CDR3 bases are TGTGCCAGCAGACCTATCGACATCCGCGAGCAGTACTTC. Translation: CASRPIDIREQYF. The chain couples TRBV6-2 or TRBV6-3 to TRBJ2-7; D ambiguous. Germline V gene lookup returns CDR1 MNHEY and CDR2 SVGEGT. The CDR3 is 13 residues long. V was pared by 6 bases and J by 6 bases, with 15 bases between.

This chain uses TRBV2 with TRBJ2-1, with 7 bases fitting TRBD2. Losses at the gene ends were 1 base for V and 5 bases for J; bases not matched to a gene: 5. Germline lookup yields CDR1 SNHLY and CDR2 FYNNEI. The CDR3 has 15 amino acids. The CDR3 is CASSEGLADDNEQFF. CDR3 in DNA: TGTGCCAGCAGTGAAGGTCTAGCGGATGACAATGAGCAGTTCTTC.

The CDR3 is CASSLKRSGSSSYNEQFF. CDR3 coding DNA: TGTGCCAGCAGCCTCAAAAGGAGCGGTTCTAGCTCCTACAATGAGCAGTTCTTC. This chain links TRBV5-4 with TRBJ2-1; D may be TRBD2 (5 bases). CDR3 size: 18 residues. From germline, CDR1 is SGHNT and CDR2 YYREEE (reference sequence). The germline V and J ends were trimmed by 4 bases and 0 bases, with 20 bases remaining between them.